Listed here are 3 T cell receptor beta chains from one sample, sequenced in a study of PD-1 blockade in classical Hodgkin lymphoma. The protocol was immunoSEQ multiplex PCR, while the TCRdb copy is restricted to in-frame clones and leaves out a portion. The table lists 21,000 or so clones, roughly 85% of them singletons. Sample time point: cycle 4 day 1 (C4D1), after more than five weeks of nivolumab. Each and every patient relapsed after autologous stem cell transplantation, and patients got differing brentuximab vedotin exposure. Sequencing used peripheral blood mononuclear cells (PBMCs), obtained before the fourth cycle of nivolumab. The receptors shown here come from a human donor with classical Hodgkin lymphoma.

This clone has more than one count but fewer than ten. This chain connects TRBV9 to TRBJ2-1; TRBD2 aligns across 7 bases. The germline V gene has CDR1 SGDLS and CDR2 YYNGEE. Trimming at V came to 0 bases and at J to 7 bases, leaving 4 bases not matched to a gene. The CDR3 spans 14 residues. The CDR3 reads CASSVALAVNEQFF. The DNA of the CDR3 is TGTGCCAGCAGCGTAGCGCTAGCGGTAAATGAGCAGTTCTTC.

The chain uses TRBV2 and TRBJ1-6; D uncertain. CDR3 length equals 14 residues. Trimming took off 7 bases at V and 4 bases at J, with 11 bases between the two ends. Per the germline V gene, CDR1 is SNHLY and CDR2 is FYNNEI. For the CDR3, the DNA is TGTGCCAGCATCCCGACAAGTTATAATTCACCCCTCCACTTT. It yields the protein CASIPTSYNSPLHF.

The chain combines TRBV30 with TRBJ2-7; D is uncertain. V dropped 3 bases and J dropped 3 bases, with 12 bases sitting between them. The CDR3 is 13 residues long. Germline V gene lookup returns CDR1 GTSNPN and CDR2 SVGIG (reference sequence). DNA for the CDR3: TGTGCCTGGAGCGCTCCCGCTTACTACGAGCAGTACTTC. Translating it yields CAWSAPAYYEQYF.